The entry that follows covers one TCR beta chain sequence. This specimen comes from a study of shared clonotypes between healthy human individuals. Study at large: Plates per donor: three CD4 naive, three CD4 memory, two CD8 naive, one CD8 memory.

Germline CDR1 is SQVTM and CDR2 is ANQGSEA. There are 12 residues in the CDR3. The donors were all Caucasian adults (living in Nashville, Tennessee). Sequencing used immunoSEQ multiplex PCR; TCRdb keeps in-frame clones, though not all of them. The sample lists some 200,000 clones, 85% to 95% occurring once. This rearrangement joins TRBV29-1 to TRBJ2-5, with D possibly TRBD2 on 5 matching bases. The J call may be in error: the DNA end matches TRBJ2-7 better. The TCR sequence derives from a woman in her thirties in good health. The sequenced material came from naive CD4+ T cells sorted from blood. Subset of the sample: CD45RA+ positively selected. The CDR3 loop reads CSVAGGHGEQYF. The CDR3 coding sequence is TGCAGCGTCGCAGGAGGCCACGGCGAGCAGTACTTC.